This TCR beta chain came from a study of cytomegalovirus exposure and HLA in healthy donors. Study-wide results and caveats: Rare sequences made up most TCRs, while some public TCRs were found in many donors. Approximately 160 TCR beta chains were listed as cytomegalovirus-associated.

Turning to this clone: The antigen remains undetermined.

The donors belonged to the approximately 110-subject validation cohort, separate from the roughly 650-subject first cohort. The CDR3 spans 14 residues. The germline V and J ends were trimmed by 6 bases and 0 bases, with 12 bases remaining between them. Looked up from germline, CDR1 is MNHNS and CDR2 is SASEGT. Clones were read by immunoSEQ multiplex PCR, and TCRdb kept only the in-frame ones, dropping some. The sample includes 120,000 or so clones, roughly 90% of them seen just once. What was sequenced was PBMCs. The TCR originated in a woman aged 25 to 39 in good health and CMV-seropositive. The rearrangement uses TRBV6-1 and TRBJ2-7, with D tentatively TRBD1 (6 bases). CDR3 sequence: CASRDTGYSYEQYF. In nucleotides, the CDR3 is TGTGCCAGCAGGGATACAGGGTACTCCTACGAGCAGTACTTC.